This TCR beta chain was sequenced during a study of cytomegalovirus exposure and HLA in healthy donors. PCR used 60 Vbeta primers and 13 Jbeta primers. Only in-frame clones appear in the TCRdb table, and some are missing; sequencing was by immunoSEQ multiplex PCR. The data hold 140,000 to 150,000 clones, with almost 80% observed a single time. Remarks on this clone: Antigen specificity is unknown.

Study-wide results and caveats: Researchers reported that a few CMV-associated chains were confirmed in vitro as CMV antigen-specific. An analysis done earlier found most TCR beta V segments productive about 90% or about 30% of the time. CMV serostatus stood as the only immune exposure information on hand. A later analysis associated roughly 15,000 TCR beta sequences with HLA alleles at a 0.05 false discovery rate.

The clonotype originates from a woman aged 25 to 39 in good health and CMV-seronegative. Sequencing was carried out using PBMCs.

As DNA, the CDR3 is TGTGCCTGTACCGGGGGGCAGGGAGGATTCTACACCTTC. Amino acid sequence: CACTGGQGGFYTF. The V and J genes are TRBV30 and TRBJ1-2, with a possible D match to TRBD1 (6 bases). Trimming left V 6 bases short and J 10 bases short, with 21 bases between. Looked up from germline, CDR1 is GTSNPN and CDR2 is SVGIG (reference sequence). This CDR3 is 13 amino acids long.